Each of the 20 T cell receptor beta chains below was sequenced from the same sample in a study of blood T cell repertoires in COVID-19. Sequencing used immunoSEQ multiplex PCR; TCRdb keeps in-frame clones, though not all of them. In the table there are around 56,000 clones, less than 75% of which are singletons. What was sequenced was peripheral blood. Receptors originate from a woman aged 45-65 years with active or convalescent COVID-19.

This clone was seen only a few times. The chain employs TRBV5-1 and TRBJ2-7, with D perhaps TRBD2 (5 bases). The CDR3 is 13 amino acids. The V and J ends lost 1 base and 6 bases respectively, with 11 bases between them. The germline V gene has CDR1 SGHRS and CDR2 YFSETQ. The DNA of the CDR3 is TGCGCCAGCAGCTTGTGGGTGAGCGGCGAGCAGTACTTC. Translating gives CASSLWVSGEQYF.

V usage is TRBV5-4 and J usage is TRBJ2-7, with TRBD1 as a possible D gene (6 bases). There are 17 residues in the CDR3. V was pared by 3 bases and J by 2 bases, with 21 bases between. Germline CDR1 SGHNT, CDR2 YYREEE (reference sequence). The CDR3 DNA reads TGTGCCAGCAGCTCGGGCCGGGGTACAGGGAAAACCTACGAGCAGTACTTC. Protein product: CASSSGRGTGKTYEQYF. Full variable domain (rest looked up from reference TRBV5-4 and TRBJ2-7): ETGVTQSPTHLIKTRGQQVTLRCSSQSGHNTVSWYQQALGQGPQFIFQYYREEENGRGNFPPRFSGLQFPNYSSELNVNALELDDSALYLCASSSGRGTGKTYEQYFGPGTRLTVT.

This clone was seen more than once but under ten times. The chain is built from TRBV10-3 and TRBJ2-1, with a possible D match to TRBD2 (5 bases). Germline CDR1 is ENHRY and CDR2 is SYGVKD. V dropped 3 bases and J dropped 9 bases, with 18 bases sitting between them. The CDR3 totals 15 residues. CDR3 loop: CAISESASLEGEQFF. CDR3 coding DNA: TGTGCCATCAGTGAATCGGCTAGCCTAGAAGGTGAGCAGTTCTTC.

V is TRBV29-1 and J is TRBJ2-7; 7 nucleotides agree with TRBD1. The germline V gene encodes CDR1 SQVTM and CDR2 ANQGSEA. V shed 6 bases and J 4 bases; nucleotides not matched to a gene: 12. This CDR3 comprises 14 residues. CDR3 bases: TGCAGCGTCGAGGAGACAGGGTTGCGTTACGAGCAGTACTTC. Its protein is CSVEETGLRYEQYF.

V is TRBV4-1 and J is TRBJ1-2, with D possibly TRBD1 on 5 matching bases. The CDR3 has 15 residues. V lost 3 bases to trimming and J lost 4 bases, with 15 bases between them. The germline gives CDR1 MGHRA, CDR2 YSYEKL. CDR3 region: CASSQASGASYGYTF. The DNA for the CDR3 is TGCGCCAGCAGCCAGGCTTCTGGGGCCAGCTATGGCTACACCTTC.

The genes are TRBV10-3 and TRBJ2-5, with 7 bases lining up with TRBD1. Germline V CDR1 and CDR2: ENHRY, SYGVKD. CDR3 length equals 16 residues. J gave up 2 bases and V 0 bases, and 6 bases lay outside the gene matches. The CDR3 sequence is CAISESKGAPQETQYF. CDR3 coding DNA: TGTGCCATCAGTGAGTCGAAGGGGGCTCCTCAAGAGACCCAGTACTTC.

The chain joins TRBV5-1 to TRBJ2-2; D uncertain. Germline lookup yields CDR1 SGHRS and CDR2 YFSETQ. The CDR3 length is 14 residues. The V end lost 0 bases, the J end lost 7 bases, and 10 bases lay between the germline ends. The CDR3 protein is CASSLGDRSGELFF. In DNA form, the CDR3 reads TGCGCCAGCAGCTTGGGAGACCGGAGCGGGGAGCTGTTTTTT.

The genes are TRBV5-1 and TRBJ1-5; 10 nucleotides align to TRBD1. Germline V gene data show CDR1 as SGHRS and CDR2 as YFSETQ. J gave up 4 bases and V 4 bases, and 5 bases lay outside the gene matches. The CDR3 is 15 residues long. The CDR3 loop reads CASSPGTGVNQPQHF. For the CDR3, the DNA is TGCGCCAGCAGCCCCGGGACAGGGGTAAATCAGCCCCAGCATTTT.

This clone was detected only once. The gene calls are TRBV6-5 and TRBJ2-7; D possibly corresponds to TRBD2 (5 bases). The germline gives CDR1 MNHEY, CDR2 SVGAGI. The CDR3 loop spans 11 amino acids. CDR3 sequence reads: CGSGYSYEQYF. DNA of the CDR3: TGTGGGAGCGGATACTCCTACGAGCAGTACTTC.

The J gene is TRBJ1-1, the V gene TRBV6-5, with TRBD1 identical over 7 bases. V dropped 8 bases and J dropped 1; count of bases not matched to a gene: 4. The germline CDR1 and CDR2 sequences are MNHEY and SVGAGI. The CDR3 spans 13 residues. The CDR3 spells CASGRDRNTEAFF. The DNA of the CDR3 is TGTGCCAGCGGTCGGGACAGGAACACTGAAGCTTTCTTT.

The chain carries TRBV6-5 and TRBJ2-1; D gene uncertain. V gave up 8 bases and J gave up 5 bases, with 13 bases separating them. Germline V gene data show CDR1 as MNHEY and CDR2 as SVGAGI. The CDR3 has 13 amino acids. This CDR3 reads CASDWAGDNEQFF. DNA of the CDR3: TGTGCCAGCGATTGGGCAGGCGACAATGAGCAGTTCTTC.

The chain uses TRBV27 and TRBJ1-3, with a weak D call TRBD1 (6 bases). The CDR3 contains 16 residues. The ends were cut back, 7 bases at V and 3 bases at J, with 19 bases in the middle. Germline CDR1 is MNHEY and CDR2 is SMNVEV (reference sequence). The CDR3 here is CASKPGHAVDGNTIYF. In nucleotides, the CDR3 is TGTGCCAGCAAACCGGGACACGCTGTAGATGGAAACACCATATATTTT.

The rearrangement joins TRBV3-1 (or the pseudogene TRBV3-2) to TRBJ2-1; D might be TRBD2 (6 bases). The CDR3 contains 15 residues. CDR1 and CDR2 (germline): LGHDT, YNNKEL (reference sequence). The V and J ends lost 0 bases and 9 bases respectively, with 15 bases between them. The CDR3 is CASSQDFASVSEQFF. The CDR3 DNA reads as TGTGCCAGCAGCCAAGATTTCGCTAGCGTGAGTGAGCAGTTCTTC.

The gene calls are TRBV25-1 and TRBJ1-6; TRBD1 matches 10 bases. The germline CDR1 and CDR2 sequences are MGHDK and SYGVNS. V gave up 4 bases and J gave up 9 bases; unmatched junction bases: 6. This CDR3 contains 15 residues. DNA of the CDR3: TGTGCCAGCAGTGGCCCGGGACAGGGGAGTTCACCCCTCCACTTT. Translating it yields CASSGPGQGSSPLHF.

This clone appeared a single time. The chain has TRBV28 and TRBJ1-5; D might be TRBD1 (6 bases). The CDR3 length is 16 residues. V lost 2 bases and J 0 bases, leaving 11 bases between the germline ends. From germline, CDR1 is MDHEN and CDR2 SYDVKM. Here the CDR3 reads CASSLLGQYSNQPQHF. The CDR3 bases are TGTGCCAGCAGTTTACTCGGACAGTATAGCAATCAGCCCCAGCATTTT.

The rearrangement joins TRBV7-9 to TRBJ2-3, with a possible D match to TRBD1 (7 bases). The CDR3 length is 17 residues. Between the trimmed V and J ends, which lost 4 bases and 4 bases, there was a span of 21 bases. Germline values: CDR1 SEHNR, CDR2 FQNEAQ (reference sequence). The CDR3 spells CASSSRGQAGEADTQYF. As DNA, the CDR3 is TGTGCCAGCAGCTCCCGAGGACAGGCCGGGGAGGCAGATACGCAGTATTTT.

This chain links TRBV11-3 with TRBJ2-3; 12 bases are a match to TRBD2. The CDR3 runs to 15 residues. Trimming took 1 base from V and 10 from J; bases not matched to a gene: 6. Germline V gene sequence: CDR1 SGHNT, CDR2 YENEEA. The chain's CDR3 is CASSLGRLAGEAQYF. The CDR3 DNA reads TGTGCCAGCAGCTTAGGTCGACTAGCGGGAGAAGCGCAGTATTTT.

The gene calls are TRBV10-1 and TRBJ2-1, with TRBD2 matching 13 bases. Trimming took 5 bases from V and 8 from J; bases not matched to a gene: 3. This CDR3 has 14 amino acids. CDR1 is WNHNN, CDR2 SYGVQD, per germline (reference sequence). The CDR3 nucleotides read TGCGCCAGCAGTCTTACTAGCGGGAGGGATGAGCAGTTCTTC. Translated, it gives CASSLTSGRDEQFF.

The chain is built from TRBV5-1 and TRBJ2-5, with TRBD2 matching over 13 bases. The CDR3 consists of 15 residues. J gave up 5 bases and V 4 bases, and 5 bases lay outside the gene matches. Germline values: CDR1 SGHRS, CDR2 YFSETQ. The CDR3 sequence is CASSGGTSGAETQYF. In DNA form, the CDR3 reads TGCGCCAGCAGCGGGGGGACTAGCGGGGCGGAGACCCAGTACTTC.

The chain has TRBV2 and TRBJ2-7; possibly TRBD1 for D (6 bases). The CDR3 loop spans 14 amino acids. Germline CDR1 and CDR2: SNHLY and FYNNEI. With 8 bases removed from V and 3 bases from J, the gap between germline ends came to 17 bases. The CDR3: CASDRSLGGYEQYF. DNA of the CDR3: TGTGCCAGCGATAGGTCGTTAGGGGGCTACGAGCAGTACTTC.